The 10 T cell receptor beta chains presented below share a single source sample, sequenced in a study of response to subunit inactivated influenza vaccine. TCRdb re-derived calls from the RT-PCR reads in MiXCR, one entry per CDR3 protein. The data contain roughly 620,000 distinct CDR3 sequences, about 11% of them seen just once; the ten biggest clones take up 9.5% to 12%. Separately, the same data were catalogued under a study of T cells expressing NK-cell markers. As that report states: Production of TCR beta cDNA relied on 5'RACE template switching with UMIs.

Sample: PBMCs from blood, taken on the day of vaccination. The receptors were sampled from a man over 45 who received an inactivated influenza vaccine.

This clonotype was picked up many times. This chain links TRBV12-1 with TRBJ2-1; the table's D gene call, TRBD2, was not cross checked with the DNA. TRBV12-1 is described as a pseudogene. The CDR3 has 15 amino acids. CDR3 sequence (DNA): TGTGCCAGCAGCTCCAGGACTAGCTCCTACAATGAGCAGTTCTTC. Amino acid sequence: CASSSRTSSYNEQFF.

The V call is TRBV7-2, the J call TRBJ1-6; no clear D. Germline V CDR1 and CDR2: SGHTA, FQGNSA. The germline V and J ends were trimmed by 4 bases and 0 bases, with 13 bases remaining between them. The CDR3 extends over 17 amino acids. DNA of the CDR3: TGTGCCAGCAGCTCGGAACTAAAGAGCTCCTATAATTCACCCCTCCACTTT. As protein: CASSSELKSSYNSPLHF.

This chain uses TRBV29-1 with TRBJ2-1, with a possible D match to TRBD2 (6 bases). This CDR3 is 12 amino acids long. V was clipped by 1 base and J by 7 bases, with 8 bases between them. Germline lookup yields CDR1 SQVTM and CDR2 ANQGSEA. In DNA form, the CDR3 reads TGCAGCGTTGAAGGACTAGGGAATGAGCAGTTCTTC. Translation: CSVEGLGNEQFF.

The genes are TRBV6-5 and TRBJ2-2; 7 bases map to TRBD2. The CDR3 loop spans 14 amino acids. CDR1 and CDR2 (germline): MNHEY, SVGAGI. The J segment lost 4 bases and the V segment lost 4 bases, leaving 3 bases of the junction unmatched. CDR3 protein: CASSWGGTTGELFF. In DNA form, the CDR3 reads TGTGCCAGCAGTTGGGGGGGGACCACCGGGGAGCTGTTTTTT.

This clonotype was found a few times. CDR3 bases: TGTGCCAGCAGTCCCCCAGGGGGTAGGGGTCAGCCCCAGCATTTT. Its protein product is CASSPPGGRGQPQHF. The chain recombines TRBV12-3 or TRBV12-4 with TRBJ1-5, with 7 bases lining up with TRBD1. CDR3 length: 15 residues. V lost 5 bases to trimming and J lost 6 bases; unmatched junction nucleotides: 10.

V gene TRBV5-4 combines with J gene TRBJ2-1; 7 nucleotides line up with TRBD1. The CDR3 loop spans 16 amino acids. With 4 bases clipped from V and 2 bases from J, the junction kept 9 bases outside the gene matches. Germline V gene lookup returns CDR1 SGHNT and CDR2 YYREEE (reference sequence). The CDR3 DNA reads as TGTGCCAGCAGCCCCAGGGGGATAAGGGCCTACAATGAGCAGTTCTTC. Translating gives CASSPRGIRAYNEQFF.

The rearrangement uses TRBV3-1 and TRBJ2-6; D is uncertain. The germline V gene has CDR1 LGHDT and CDR2 YNNKEL (reference sequence). Trimming stripped 3 bases from V and 4 bases from J, with 10 bases between. The CDR3 runs to 15 residues. The CDR3 sequence is CASSQTPSGANVLTF. The CDR3 DNA reads as TGTGCCAGCAGCCAGACACCCTCCGGGGCCAACGTCCTGACTTTC.

This clonotype was recorded a few times. The rearrangement links TRBV24-1 to TRBJ2-7; D is unresolved. V lost 2 bases and J 5 bases, leaving 3 bases between the germline ends. This CDR3 region has 11 residues. The V gene's germline CDR1 is KGHDR and CDR2 SFDVKD. The CDR3 here is CATSDYHEQYF. In nucleotides, the CDR3 is TGTGCCACCAGTGATTACCACGAGCAGTACTTC.

This clonotype was observed a handful of times. The chain couples TRBV4-1 to TRBJ2-7; D is ambiguous. This CDR3 has 13 residues. Germline V gives CDR1 MGHRA, CDR2 YSYEKL. The V gene lost 0 bases and the J gene lost 4 bases, with 7 bases spanning the gap. The CDR3 nucleotides are TGCGCCAGCAGCCAAGAGGGTTTGTACGAGCAGTACTTC. Translation gives CASSQEGLYEQYF.

This clonotype has more than one count but fewer than ten. The V call is TRBV6-1, the J call TRBJ1-5; D gene unclear. The CDR3 extends over 15 amino acids. Germline V gene lookup returns CDR1 MNHNS and CDR2 SASEGT. Between the trimmed V and J ends, which lost 0 bases and 0 bases, there was a span of 6 bases. The CDR3 loop is CASSEAFNSNQPQHF. The CDR3 nucleotides read TGTGCCAGCAGTGAAGCGTTTAATAGCAATCAGCCCCAGCATTTT.